Shown below are 12 T cell receptor beta chains from a single sample sequenced in a study of blood T cell repertoires in COVID-19. Sequenced by immunoSEQ multiplex PCR; TCRdb stores in-frame clones only, minus some. This table holds about 40,000 clones, roughly nine tenths found once. Sequenced: peripheral blood. These receptors were obtained from a man aged 60 to 69 with acute or convalescent COVID-19.

The chain joins TRBV5-5 to TRBJ1-1; unclear D gene. V lost 5 bases and J lost 5, with 13 bases in between. Germline CDR1 and CDR2: SGHKS and YYEKEE (reference sequence). The CDR3 contains 13 residues. DNA for the CDR3: TGTGCCAGCAGTTCGGTCCCGGGGACTGAAGCTTTCTTT. Its protein is CASSSVPGTEAFF.

CDR3 sequence (DNA): TGTGCCAGCTCATCCTACCCGGACAGGGACAATGAGCAGTTCTTC. Amino acids: CASSSYPDRDNEQFF. This rearrangement joins TRBV18 to TRBJ2-1; TRBD1 matches 8 bases. Trimming removed 5 bases from V and 5 bases from J; junction bases left unmatched: 8. Germline V gene sequence: CDR1 KGHSH, CDR2 LQKENI. The CDR3 is made up of 15 amino acids.

This chain links TRBV25-1 with TRBJ1-2; 8 bases fit TRBD1. Germline V gene lookup returns CDR1 MGHDK and CDR2 SYGVNS. The CDR3 length is 15 residues. The CDR3 sequence is CASQRTGWASYGYTF. CDR3 DNA sequence: TGTGCTAGTCAGAGGACAGGGTGGGCTAGCTATGGCTACACCTTC.

The rearrangement links TRBV27 to TRBJ1-5; perhaps TRBD1 as D (5 bases). The V gene lost 2 bases and the J gene lost 2 bases, with 16 bases spanning the gap. The CDR3 totals 17 residues. Germline values: CDR1 MNHEY, CDR2 SMNVEV (reference sequence). The CDR3 reads CASSLTYDSLRNQPQHF. As DNA, the CDR3 is TGTGCCAGCAGTTTAACCTATGACAGCTTGCGCAATCAGCCCCAGCATTTT.

This clone was counted a single time. The rearrangement uses TRBV30 and TRBJ1-3; possible D gene TRBD1, 5 bases. The CDR3 has 18 amino acids. Trimming pared 3 bases from V and 2 bases from J, leaving 23 bases between. Germline V lookup: CDR1 GTSNPN, CDR2 SVGIG (reference sequence). DNA of the CDR3: TGTGCCTGGAGCTTCCTGTCGGGGAGGGGAATTACTGGAAACACCATATATTTT. Amino acid sequence: CAWSFLSGRGITGNTIYF. Using reference TRBV30 and TRBJ1-3 for the parts outside the CDR3, the full variable domain is SQTIHQWPATLVQPVGSPLSLECTVEGTSNPNLYWYRQAAGRGLQLLFYSVGIGQISSEVPQNLSASRPQDRQFILSSKKLLLSDSGFYLCAWSFLSGRGITGNTIYFGEGSWLTVV.

This clone occurred a few times. The V call is TRBV6-1, the J call TRBJ1-5; D call uncertain. Per the germline V gene, CDR1 is MNHNS and CDR2 is SASEGT. V was shortened by 3 bases and J by 7 bases, with 10 bases between the two germline ends. This CDR3 contains 13 residues. CDR3 sequence (DNA): TGTGCCAGCAGTGAGGCTACCAGGCAGCCCCAGCATTTT. Translated: CASSEATRQPQHF.

The rearrangement links TRBV19 to TRBJ2-4; the match to TRBD1 covers 7 bases. The CDR3 consists of 14 residues. J lost 4 bases, V lost 5 bases, and 5 bases had no gene match. CDR1 LNHDA and CDR2 SQIVND come from the germline V gene (reference sequence). As DNA, the CDR3 is TGTGCCAGTAGTGGACAGGTACTTAAAAACATTCAGTACTTC. Its translation is CASSGQVLKNIQYF.

The chain carries TRBV18 and TRBJ1-1, with 8 bases fitting TRBD1. Germline lookup yields CDR1 KGHSH and CDR2 LQKENI. V gave up 5 bases and J gave up 5 bases; unmatched junction bases: 10. The CDR3 sequence is 15 residues long. CDR3 sequence reads: CASSAVGQGGTEAFF. CDR3 nucleotides: TGTGCCAGCTCAGCGGTCGGACAGGGCGGTACTGAAGCTTTCTTT.

This sequence joins TRBV4-3 and TRBJ2-3; 14 nucleotides align to TRBD2. Germline V gene data show CDR1 as LGHNA and CDR2 as YSLEER. After removal of 1 base from V and 0 bases from J, the junction contained 12 bases not matched to a gene. This CDR3 is built from 21 residues. CDR3 loop: CASSQGPWTSGGLTSTDTQYF. In DNA form, the CDR3 reads TGCGCCAGCAGCCAAGGGCCATGGACTAGCGGGGGGCTTACTAGCACAGATACGCAGTATTTT.

This sequence joins TRBV6-2 or TRBV6-3 and TRBJ2-7; TRBD1 agrees at 9 bases. J gave up 5 bases and V 0 bases, and 5 bases lay outside the gene matches. Germline loops: CDR1 MNHEY, CDR2 SVGEGT. The CDR3 totals 15 residues. The CDR3: CASSYSYRGHNEQYF. CDR3 coding DNA: TGTGCCAGCAGTTACTCGTACAGGGGGCATAACGAGCAGTACTTC.

This chain links TRBV21-1 with TRBJ2-7; the listed D gene, TRBD2, was not tested against the DNA. TRBV21-1 is recorded as a pseudogene. This CDR3 has 18 residues. The CDR3 DNA is TGTGCCAGCAGCAAAGCGCAGCGCCCGGGAGGGAGGGCCGACGAGCAGTACGTC. This codes for CASSKAQRPGGRADEQYV.

The CDR3 spells CASSLVSGGRETQYF. The CDR3 region has the DNA TGTGCCAGCAGCTTAGTTAGCGGGGGCCGGGAGACCCAGTACTTC. This rearrangement joins TRBV7-2 to TRBJ2-5; 9 bases are shared with TRBD2. Germline CDR1 reads SGHTA; CDR2 reads FQGNSA. This CDR3 is 15 amino acids long. The ends lost 1 base at V and 5 bases at J; junction bases unmatched: 5. Full variable domain (outside the CDR3, taken from reference TRBV7-2 and TRBJ2-5): GAGVSQSPSNKVTEKGKDVELRCDPISGHTALYWYRQSLGQGLEFLIYFQGNSAPDKSGLPSDRFSAERTGGSVSTLTIQRTQQEDSAVYLCASSLVSGGRETQYFGPGTRLLVL.